The 25 T cell receptor beta chains in this list originate from one sample, sequenced in a study of cytomegalovirus exposure and HLA in healthy donors. This PCR relied on a set of 60 Vbeta primers and 13 Jbeta primers. Here immunoSEQ multiplex PCR was the method, and the copy in TCRdb shows in-frame clones only, minus some. The table shows 150,000 to 200,000 clones, with roughly 80% occurring only once. What was sequenced was PBMCs. The source of these receptors is a male donor in good health and CMV-seronegative.

The chain uses TRBV28 and TRBJ1-1, with D maybe TRBD1 (6 bases). Germline V lookup: CDR1 MDHEN, CDR2 SYDVKM. V was cut by 10 bases and J by 3 bases, with 15 bases left in between. The CDR3 consists of 13 residues. CDR3 sequence: CATLSAGDTEAFF. Written as DNA, the CDR3 is TGTGCCACCCTATCGGCAGGGGACACTGAAGCTTTCTTT.

This clone was counted a single time. The chain combines TRBV28 with TRBJ2-7; 8 bases are a match to TRBD1. CDR3 length: 14 residues. V was pared by 5 bases and J by 5 bases, with 8 bases of the junction left unmatched. Per the germline V gene, CDR1 is MDHEN and CDR2 is SYDVKM. CDR3 DNA: TGTGCCAGCAGTAGGGCCAGGGGGCTCAACGAGCAGTACTTC. It codes for CASSRARGLNEQYF.

CDR3 amino acids: CASSRTGGAQYF. DNA of the CDR3: TGTGCCAGCAGCCGGACAGGGGGAGCCCAGTACTTC. The V gene is TRBV11-1, the J gene TRBJ2-5; TRBD1 matches at 10 bases. Germline values: CDR1 SGHAT, CDR2 FQDESV (reference sequence). J lost 9 bases, V lost 5 bases, and 3 bases had no gene match. CDR3 size: 12 residues. Variable domain in full (rest from reference TRBV11-1 and TRBJ2-5): EAEVAQSPRYKITEKSQAVAFWCDPISGHATLYWYRQILGQGPELLVQFQDESVVDDSQLPKDRFSAERLKGVDSTLKIQPAELGDSAMYLCASSRTGGAQYFGPGTRLLVL.

The chain links TRBV5-6 to TRBJ2-5; D is uncertain. From germline, CDR1 is SGHDT and CDR2 YYEEEE. Trimming cost V 2 bases and J 3 bases, with 8 bases left between them. This CDR3 spans 13 amino acids. The CDR3 nucleotides are TGTGCCAGCAGCTTTACCAGCGAAGAGACCCAGTACTTC. It codes for CASSFTSEETQYF.

This rearrangement joins TRBV11-2 to TRBJ2-1; TRBD1 aligns across 8 bases. The CDR3 is 16 residues long. The V and J ends lost 5 bases and 5 bases, in that order; junction bases with no gene match: 11. Germline V gene lookup returns CDR1 SGHAT and CDR2 FQNNGV. The CDR3, as DNA: TGTGCCAGCAGCCTACGGACAGGGCTCAACCACAATGAGCAGTTCTTC. Translation: CASSLRTGLNHNEQFF.

This clone has only a few counts. The chain has TRBV9 and TRBJ1-1; 7 bases are a match to TRBD1. The CDR3 is 15 amino acids. J gave up 4 bases and V 0 bases, and 6 bases lay outside the gene matches. CDR1 SGDLS and CDR2 YYNGEE come from the germline V gene. DNA of the CDR3: TGTGCCAGCAGCGTAGGAGTCGGGACAGTCACTGAAGCTTTCTTT. Its translation is CASSVGVGTVTEAFF. Drawing the rest from reference TRBV9 and TRBJ1-1, the complete variable domain is DSGVTQTPKHLITATGQRVTLRCSPRSGDLSVYWYQQSLDQGLQFLIQYYNGEERAKGNILERFSAQQFPDLHSELNLSSLELGDSALYFCASSVGVGTVTEAFFGQGTRLTVV.

The rearrangement uses TRBV4-1 and TRBJ2-2, with D maybe TRBD1 (6 bases). The V end lost 4 bases, the J end lost 2 bases, and 14 bases lay between the germline ends. CDR3 length equals 16 residues. Looked up from germline, CDR1 is MGHRA and CDR2 is YSYEKL. The CDR3 DNA follows: TGCGCCAGCAGCCCGGGACACCATTCAAACACCGGGGAGCTGTTTTTT. It translates to CASSPGHHSNTGELFF.

The chain combines TRBV19 with TRBJ1-5; no clear D gene. There are 14 residues in the CDR3. CDR1 and CDR2 (germline): LNHDA, SQIVND (reference sequence). V lost 5 bases to trimming and J lost 6 bases, with 14 bases between them. The CDR3 spells CASSAGGGTQPQHF. The DNA for the CDR3 is TGTGCCAGTAGTGCGGGAGGAGGAACTCAGCCCCAGCATTTT.

This clone has only one observation. The chain has TRBV7-9 and TRBJ1-1; D is unresolved. This CDR3 is 14 amino acids long. Germline loops: CDR1 SEHNR, CDR2 FQNEAQ (reference sequence). V lost 2 bases, J lost 1 base, and 8 bases lay in between. CDR3 region: CASSLSSPNTEAFF. The CDR3 DNA is TGTGCCAGCAGCTTAAGTAGTCCGAACACTGAAGCTTTCTTT.

V gene TRBV7-2 combines with J gene TRBJ1-2; D perhaps matches TRBD1 (6 bases). The CDR3 runs to 15 residues. Germline V lookup: CDR1 SGHTA, CDR2 FQGNSA. The germline V and J ends were trimmed by 1 base and 3 bases, with 12 bases remaining between them. The CDR3 bases are TGTGCCAGCAGCTTAGGGGGAGAGGGGGACTATGGCTACACCTTC. As protein: CASSLGGEGDYGYTF. Full variable domain (missing parts from reference TRBV7-2 and TRBJ1-2): GAGVSQSPSNKVTEKGKDVELRCDPISGHTALYWYRQSLGQGLEFLIYFQGNSAPDKSGLPSDRFSAERTGGSVSTLTIQRTQQEDSAVYLCASSLGGEGDYGYTFGSGTRLTVV.

This clone turned up a few times. V is TRBV5-1 and J is TRBJ2-7; 11 bases map to TRBD1. Germline loops: CDR1 SGHRS, CDR2 YFSETQ. The V and J ends lost 3 bases and 5 bases, in that order; junction bases with no gene match: 13. The CDR3 has 17 amino acids. DNA for the CDR3: TGCGCCAGCAGCTACATAGGCCAAGGACAGGGGGCAAACGAGCAGTACTTC. It yields the protein CASSYIGQGQGANEQYF.

The rearrangement joins TRBV29-1 to TRBJ1-1, with 7 bases identical to TRBD1. V gave up 6 bases and J gave up 4 bases; unmatched junction bases: 5. Germline lookup yields CDR1 SQVTM and CDR2 ANQGSEA. This CDR3 is built from 12 residues. DNA of the CDR3: TGCAGCGTAAAACAGGGGCTCACTGAAGCTTTCTTT. Translation gives CSVKQGLTEAFF.

CDR3 in DNA: TGTGCCAGCACCCGGGGGTACACTGAAGCTTTCTTT. This codes for CASTRGYTEAFF. This chain uses TRBV28 with TRBJ1-1, with D possibly TRBD1 on 5 matching bases. The CDR3 is made up of 12 amino acids. Germline CDR1 reads MDHEN; CDR2 reads SYDVKM. The V end was cut by 7 bases, the J end by 3 bases, with 9 bases between.

The rearrangement joins TRBV11-2 to TRBJ2-3, with 10 bases matching TRBD2. There are 15 residues in the CDR3. Germline assignment: CDR1 SGHAT and CDR2 FQNNGV. With V trimmed by 2 bases and J by 5 bases, 4 bases remained unmatched. CDR3 coding DNA: TGTGCCAGCAGCTTAAACCTAGCGGGAGTAGATACGCAGTATTTT. Translation gives CASSLNLAGVDTQYF.

This clone was seen a single time. The J gene is TRBJ1-2, the V gene TRBV25-1; D is possibly TRBD1 (6 bases). The length of the CDR3 is 18 residues. V lost 3 bases and J lost 2, with 22 bases in between. CDR1 and CDR2 (germline): MGHDK, SYGVNS. Written as DNA, the CDR3 is TGTGCCAGCAGTGAGACCAGAAGAACAGGGAAGGGGAACTATGGCTACACCTTC. Protein: CASSETRRTGKGNYGYTF.

The J gene is TRBJ2-6, the V gene TRBV9; no reliable D call. V lost 3 bases and J lost 0, with 7 bases in between. This CDR3 contains 15 residues. CDR1 is SGDLS and CDR2 is YYNGEE in the germline V gene. The CDR3, as DNA: TGTGCCAGCAGCGGGTTCAGCTCTGGGGCCAACGTCCTGACTTTC. It translates to CASSGFSSGANVLTF. The full variable domain, in which reference TRBV9 and TRBJ2-6 provide the parts outside the CDR3, is DSGVTQTPKHLITATGQRVTLRCSPRSGDLSVYWYQQSLDQGLQFLIQYYNGEERAKGNILERFSAQQFPDLHSELNLSSLELGDSALYFCASSGFSSGANVLTFGAGSRLTVL.

This chain joins TRBV9 and TRBJ2-7, with 7 bases matching TRBD1. The germline CDR1 and CDR2 sequences are SGDLS and YYNGEE. V dropped 2 bases and J dropped 5; count of bases not matched to a gene: 7. The length of the CDR3 is 14 residues. DNA of the CDR3: TGTGCCAGCAGCGTTCTGACAGGGTTCGACGAGCAGTACTTC. This codes for CASSVLTGFDEQYF.

This clone was observed once. This chain links TRBV2 with TRBJ1-2; a possible D gene is TRBD1 (6 bases). Per the germline V gene, CDR1 is SNHLY and CDR2 is FYNNEI. The CDR3 is 13 amino acids. V shed 5 bases and J shed 5 bases, with 12 bases lying between them. The CDR3 nucleotides are TGTGCCAGCAGTATACAGGGCGGTTATGGCTACACCTTC. The encoded protein is CASSIQGGYGYTF.

The J gene is TRBJ2-5, the V gene TRBV19, with TRBD2 matching 9 bases. CDR1 and CDR2 (germline): LNHDA, SQIVND (reference sequence). CDR3 length equals 16 residues. The J segment lost 1 base and the V segment lost 1 base, leaving 4 bases of the junction unmatched. The chain's CDR3 is CASSIALAGTQETQYF. Written as DNA, the CDR3 is TGTGCCAGTAGTATAGCGCTAGCGGGAACCCAAGAGACCCAGTACTTC.

CDR3 DNA sequence: TGTGCCAGCAGTTTGGGACTAGCGGGGAAGAGCTCCTACGAGCAGTACTTC. Translation: CASSLGLAGKSSYEQYF. The rearrangement links TRBV27 to TRBJ2-7; TRBD2 matches 13 bases. The CDR3 loop spans 17 amino acids. V trimming: 3 bases; J trimming: 0 bases; junction bases outside the gene matches: 5. Germline V gene lookup returns CDR1 MNHEY and CDR2 SMNVEV (reference sequence).

J is TRBJ2-7 and V is TRBV7-9, with TRBD2 as a possible D gene (6 bases). Trimming shortened V by 6 bases and J by 0 bases, and 12 bases separated the two germline ends. The CDR3 is made up of 14 amino acids. Looked up from germline, CDR1 is SEHNR and CDR2 is FQNEAQ (reference sequence). CDR3 in amino acids: CASSQAGSSYEQYF. The CDR3 DNA sequence: TGTGCCAGCAGTCAAGCGGGTAGCTCCTACGAGCAGTACTTC. The complete variable domain, with remaining parts taken from reference TRBV7-9 and TRBJ2-7, reads DTGVSQNPRHKITKRGQNVTFRCDPISEHNRLYWYRQTLGQGPEFLTYFQNEAQLEKSRLLSDRFSAERPKGSFSTLEIQRTEQGDSAMYLCASSQAGSSYEQYFGPGTRLTVT.

The V gene is TRBV4-2, the J gene TRBJ2-5; TRBD2 aligns across 14 bases. CDR3 length: 16 amino acids. The V segment lost 4 bases and the J segment 5 bases; nucleotides outside the gene matches: 6. Germline V CDR1 and CDR2: LGHNA, YNFKEQ. The CDR3: CASSPRLAGGGETQYF. The CDR3, as DNA: TGTGCCAGCAGCCCCCGACTAGCGGGAGGGGGGGAGACCCAGTACTTC.

The J gene is TRBJ2-3, the V gene TRBV13, with no clear D. CDR3 size: 16 residues. Trimming cost V 4 bases and J 1 base, with 15 bases left between them. Germline CDR1 reads PRHDT; CDR2 reads FYEKMQ (reference sequence). The CDR3 loop reads CASSSKRRGGTDTQYF. As DNA, the CDR3 is TGTGCCAGCAGCTCTAAACGGAGAGGTGGCACAGATACGCAGTATTTT.

CDR3 loop: CASSLLVGGSPLHF. CDR3 DNA sequence: TGTGCCAGCAGTTTACTTGTGGGGGGTTCACCCCTCCACTTT. The chain employs TRBV6-5 and TRBJ1-6; a possible D gene is TRBD1 (5 bases). V lost 4 bases to trimming and J lost 9 bases, with 13 bases between them. Germline loops: CDR1 MNHEY, CDR2 SVGAGI. The CDR3 has 14 residues.

The chain combines TRBV6-1 with TRBJ2-7; 9 positions match TRBD1. The trim removed 5 bases at V and 5 bases at J, leaving 7 bases unmatched. The CDR3 runs 14 residues. The germline CDR1 and CDR2 sequences are MNHNS and SASEGT. For the CDR3, the DNA is TGTGCCAGCAGTCCCGGGACAGGGTTTAACGAGCAGTACTTC. Translation gives CASSPGTGFNEQYF.